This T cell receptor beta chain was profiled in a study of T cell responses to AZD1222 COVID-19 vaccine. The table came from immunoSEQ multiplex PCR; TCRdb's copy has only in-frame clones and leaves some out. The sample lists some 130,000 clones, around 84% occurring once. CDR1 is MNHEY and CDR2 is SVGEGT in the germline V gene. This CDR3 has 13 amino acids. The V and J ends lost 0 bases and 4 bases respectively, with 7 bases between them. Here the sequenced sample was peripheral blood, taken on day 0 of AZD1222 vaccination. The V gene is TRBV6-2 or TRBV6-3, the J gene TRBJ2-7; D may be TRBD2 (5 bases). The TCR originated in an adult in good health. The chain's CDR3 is CASSYSTGYEQYF. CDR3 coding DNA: TGTGCCAGCAGTTACTCGACGGGGTACGAGCAGTACTTC.